These 13 T cell receptor beta chains came from one sample sequenced in a study of vaccination effects on CD4 cells after COVID-19. Following an approximately 9-day culture, CD4+ T cells were purified. SARS-CoV-2 infection was confirmed by PCR in the person between March and December 2020. Each participant was administered two doses of either the BNT162b2 or the mRNA-1273 vaccine. Their specific antigens are unknown. The method was immunoSEQ multiplex PCR; TCRdb's version includes in-frame clones alone and lacks a portion of them. The sample consists of under 40,000 clones, around 74% of them appearing once. The material was CD4+ T cells from PBMCs cultured without peptide, obtained after COVID-19 vaccination. The receptors were sampled from a human donor who had a prior SARS-CoV-2 infection.

The chain is built from TRBV6-4 and TRBJ2-3; 7 bases map to TRBD1. Germline trimming cut 6 bases from V and 9 bases from J; bases unmatched to any gene: 9. The CDR3 loop spans 13 amino acids. Germline CDR1 is MRHNA and CDR2 is SNTAGT. This chain's CDR3 is CASSDREGRTQYF. The CDR3 DNA reads TGTGCCAGCAGCGACAGGGAAGGACGGACGCAGTATTTT.

This chain joins TRBV10-3 and TRBJ2-1; D ambiguous. V lost 0 bases, J lost 7 bases, and 16 bases lay in between. The CDR3 spans 16 residues. The germline V gene encodes CDR1 ENHRY and CDR2 SYGVKD. CDR3 bases: TGTGCCATCAGTGAGTCGAGAGCAATAAATACGAATGAGCAGTTCTTC. Its protein product is CAISESRAINTNEQFF.

This clone came up once. The V and J genes are TRBV5-4 and TRBJ2-4; 14 bases are shared with TRBD2. This CDR3 region has 18 residues. CDR1 and CDR2 (germline): SGHNT, YYREEE (reference sequence). Trimming took 2 bases from V and 0 from J; bases not matched to a gene: 4. CDR3 DNA: TGTGCCAGCAGCTTAGGACTAGCGGGGGGCGCAGCCAAAAACATTCAGTACTTC. Protein sequence: CASSLGLAGGAAKNIQYF.

V usage is TRBV5-4 and J usage is TRBJ2-5; the D gene is possibly TRBD2 (6 bases). Trimming left V 1 base short and J 4 bases short, with 11 bases between. This CDR3 is built from 14 residues. Germline values: CDR1 SGHNT, CDR2 YYREEE (reference sequence). CDR3 DNA sequence: TGTGCCAGCAGCTTGACTAGCTCGGTAGAGACCCAGTACTTC. It specifies CASSLTSSVETQYF.

This chain joins TRBV2 and TRBJ1-1; tentatively, D is TRBD1 (6 bases). V lost 8 bases and J lost 6, with 10 bases in between. The CDR3 loop spans 11 amino acids. CDR1 is SNHLY, CDR2 FYNNEI, per germline. As DNA, the CDR3 is TGTGCCAGCGGGGGGGGGCCTGAAGCTTTCTTT. This codes for CASGGGPEAFF. The variable domain in full, completed from reference TRBV2 and TRBJ1-1, reads EPEVTQTPSHQVTQMGQEVILRCVPISNHLYFYWYRQILGQKVEFLVSFYNNEISEKSEIFDDQFSVERPDGSNFTLKIRSTKLEDSAMYFCASGGGPEAFFGQGTRLTVV.

The chain recombines TRBV6-2 or TRBV6-3 with TRBJ1-5; D unresolved. Germline V gene sequence: CDR1 MNHEY, CDR2 SVGEGT. The germline V and J ends were trimmed by 4 bases and 4 bases, with 8 bases remaining between them. The CDR3 spans 13 residues. The CDR3 loop reads CASSFGENQPQHF. DNA of the CDR3: TGTGCCAGCAGTTTCGGGGAAAATCAGCCCCAGCATTTT.

This chain uses TRBV5-5 with TRBJ1-1; TRBD1 agrees at 8 bases. Germline trimming cut 2 bases from V and 4 bases from J; bases unmatched to any gene: 7. Per germline, CDR1 SGHKS and CDR2 YYEKEE (reference sequence). The CDR3 runs to 15 residues. The CDR3, as DNA: TGTGCCAGCAGCTTAAGGACAGGGCTGAGCACTGAAGCTTTCTTT. This translates into CASSLRTGLSTEAFF.

The gene calls are TRBV7-2 and TRBJ2-1; 12 bases line up with TRBD2. With 5 bases clipped from V and 3 bases from J, the junction kept 2 bases outside the gene matches. This CDR3 is built from 15 residues. The germline V gene encodes CDR1 SGHTA and CDR2 FQGNSA. Here the CDR3 reads CASSGLAGSYNEQFF. CDR3 nucleotides: TGTGCCAGCAGCGGACTAGCGGGGAGCTACAATGAGCAGTTCTTC. Full variable domain (outside the CDR3, taken from reference TRBV7-2 and TRBJ2-1): GAGVSQSPSNKVTEKGKDVELRCDPISGHTALYWYRQSLGQGLEFLIYFQGNSAPDKSGLPSDRFSAERTGGSVSTLTIQRTQQEDSAVYLCASSGLAGSYNEQFFGPGTRLTVL.

This chain joins TRBV4-1 and TRBJ2-1; D possibly corresponds to TRBD2 (7 bases). The CDR3 has 16 residues. Germline CDR1 is MGHRA and CDR2 is YSYEKL. Trimming shortened V by 4 bases and J by 7 bases, and 20 bases separated the two germline ends. The CDR3 is CASSRGGRAGENEQFF. The CDR3 DNA is TGCGCCAGCAGCCGAGGGGGGCGGGCGGGAGAAAATGAGCAGTTCTTC.

This clone showed up just a few times. This sequence joins TRBV3-1 (or the pseudogene TRBV3-2) and TRBJ2-1; 13 bases are a match to TRBD2. This CDR3 region has 15 residues. V was pared by 4 bases and J by 5 bases, with 2 bases of the junction left unmatched. The V gene's germline CDR1 is LGHDT and CDR2 YNNKEL (reference sequence). The CDR3 nucleotides are TGTGCCAGCAGCCGGGGACTAGCGGGAAACAATGAGCAGTTCTTC. This encodes CASSRGLAGNNEQFF.

CDR3 coding DNA: TGTGCCAGCAGGGCGGGAGGGGGTAACATTCAGTACTTC. It is translated as CASRAGGGNIQYF. The rearrangement links TRBV6-5 to TRBJ2-4; TRBD2 matches at 9 bases. V was pared by 6 bases and J by 7 bases, with 4 bases of the junction left unmatched. The CDR3 consists of 13 residues. In germline, CDR1 is MNHEY, CDR2 SVGAGI.

This sequence joins TRBV7-9 and TRBJ2-7; TRBD2 agrees at 7 bases. The germline V gene encodes CDR1 SEHNR and CDR2 FQNEAQ (reference sequence). With V trimmed by 10 bases and J by 5 bases, 20 bases remained unmatched. CDR3 length: 16 amino acids. The CDR3, as DNA: TGTGCCATATCCCCCGCCGTGGCGGGAGAAGGGGACGAGCAGTACTTC. Protein sequence: CAISPAVAGEGDEQYF.

For this clone: Within the sample, other DNA sequences also encode this same CDR3. The chain recombines TRBV5-1 with TRBJ1-1; no firm D call. V was clipped by 0 bases and J by 1 base, with 7 bases between them. The CDR3 runs to 14 residues. The germline gives CDR1 SGHRS, CDR2 YFSETQ. The CDR3 region is CASSLDSQNTEAFF. The DNA for the CDR3 is TGCGCCAGCAGCTTGGACAGCCAGAACACTGAAGCTTTCTTT. Looking up the rest from reference TRBV5-1 and TRBJ1-1 gives the full variable domain: KAGVTQTPRYLIKTRGQQVTLSCSPISGHRSVSWYQQTPGQGLQFLFEYFSETQRNKGNFPGRFSGRQFSNSRSEMNVSTLELGDSALYLCASSLDSQNTEAFFGQGTRLTVV.